This T cell receptor beta chain was retrieved from a study of T cells in Graves' hyperthyroidism and ophthalmopathy. General observations from the study: In blood, most of the thyroid clonotypes expanded above 0.001 were also present.

Comments on this clonotype: What it binds is unknown.

RNA transcripts yielded amplified TCR beta CDR3 regions. A first-round RT-PCR of the TCR CDR3 used the HTBI primer set. MiXCR was run by TCRdb on the multiplex PCR reads, yielding one entry per CDR3 protein. This sample yields roughly 400,000 distinct CDR3 sequences, of which 15% to 19% are seen a single time; about a quarter belongs to the top ten. The TCR originated in a woman under 30 with Graves' hyperthyroidism that later progressed to Graves' ophthalmopathy. Sequenced: blood.

The CDR3 region is CASSPWTGLKNIQYF. In DNA, the CDR3 is TGCGCCAGCAGCCCCTGGACAGGATTAAAAAACATTCAGTACTTC. The J gene is TRBJ2-4, the V gene TRBV5-1; TRBD1 agrees at 7 bases. Germline V CDR1 and CDR2: SGHRS, YFSETQ. Trimming cost V 4 bases and J 4 bases; bases outside gene matches: 8. This CDR3 has 15 residues.